The entry that follows covers one T cell receptor (beta chain) sequence. Its cognate antigen is unknown. Produced via immunoSEQ multiplex PCR; TCRdb's table is partial and in-frame only. This table has about 110,000 clones, roughly 84% appearing once. This sample was included in a study of cytomegalovirus exposure and HLA in healthy donors. Across the study: A subsequent analysis stated that the 100 to 150 validation repertoires were run on the same platform as the approximately 660 first-cohort repertoires. General study results and limits: A list of approximately 160 TCR beta chains associated with cytomegalovirus was given.

Sequencing input: PBMCs. The TCR comes from a woman in her late teens or twenties in good health and CMV-seronegative.

This CDR3 reads CARGQGSTDRNTIYF. The CDR3 DNA sequence: TGTGCCAGGGGACAGGGGTCTACCGACAGAAACACCATATATTTT. V is TRBV2 and J is TRBJ1-3, with TRBD1 matching 10 bases. V dropped 9 bases and J dropped 5; count of bases not matched to a gene: 10. The CDR3 is 15 amino acids. The germline gives CDR1 SNHLY, CDR2 FYNNEI.